This is a list of T cell receptor beta chains from one sample in a study of T cell responses to AZD1222 COVID-19 vaccine. Only in-frame clones appear in the TCRdb table, and some are missing; sequencing was by immunoSEQ multiplex PCR. The repertoire holds roughly 150,000 clones, around 93% seen once, with roughly 2.2% in the top ten. This specimen was peripheral blood, taken on day 0 of AZD1222 vaccination. The source of these receptors is an adult in good health. Both conserved end residues are part of each CDR3. D genes are given only for firm matches. Size tells how often a clone was seen (once, few, many) or the class of an expanded clone, and some rows leave it out.

d_gene | j_gene | abundance | v_gene | CDR3aa | CDR3nt
. | TRBJ1-2 | . | TRBV6-2/TRBV6-3 | CASSYLGAHGYTF | TGTGCCAGCAGTTACTTGGGGGCTCATGGCTACACCTTC
. | TRBJ2-5 | . | TRBV7-9 | CASSLRSGLQETQYF | TGTGCCAGCAGCCTGCGGAGTGGGCTCCAAGAGACCCAGTACTTC
TRBD1 | TRBJ1-2 | . | TRBV2 | CASGTGGMIYGYTF | TGTGCCAGTGGGACAGGGGGAATGATCTATGGCTACACCTTC
. | TRBJ2-3 | . | TRBV18 | CASSPPWDTQYF | TGTGCCAGCTCACCCCCCTGGGATACGCAGTATTTT
TRBD1 | TRBJ1-1 | . | TRBV19 | CASSIQGAHTEAFF | TGTGCCAGTAGTATACAGGGGGCGCACACTGAAGCTTTCTTT
TRBD1 | TRBJ1-1 | . | TRBV7-8 | CASSNRGMNTEAFF | TGTGCCAGCAGCAACAGGGGAATGAACACTGAAGCTTTCTTT
. | TRBJ2-7 | . | TRBV5-1 | CASTPGGSKGSGYEQYF | TGCGCCAGCACCCCAGGGGGGTCCAAGGGTTCTGGCTACGAGCAGTACTTC
. | TRBJ1-1 | . | TRBV7-9 | CASSLSDRQAFF | TGTGCCAGCAGCTTAAGTGACAGACAAGCTTTCTTT
TRBD1 | TRBJ2-7 | . | TRBV9 | CASSNDRGTSEQYF | TGTGCCAGCAGCAACGACAGGGGGACAAGCGAGCAGTACTTC
TRBD2 | TRBJ2-1 | . | TRBV9 | CASSPPNSGSSYNEQFF | TGTGCCAGCAGCCCCCCGAATAGCGGGAGCTCCTACAATGAGCAGTTCTTC
. | TRBJ2-1 | once | TRBV4-1 | CASSQPGMYNEQFF | TGCGCCAGCAGCCAGCCCGGGATGTACAATGAGCAGTTCTTC
. | TRBJ1-2 | . | TRBV5-4 | CASSLVGDTYGYTF | TGTGCCAGCAGCTTGGTTGGTGATACCTATGGCTACACCTTC
TRBD1 | TRBJ1-1 | few | TRBV11-2 | CASSPRGDRRNTEAFF | TGTGCCAGCAGCCCGAGGGGGGACAGGAGGAACACTGAAGCTTTCTTT
. | TRBJ2-3 | . | TRBV6-5 | CASSYSFTDTQYF | TGTGCCAGCAGTTACTCCTTCACAGATACGCAGTATTTT
. | TRBJ1-5 | . | TRBV7-8 | CASSDQPGDGGPPQHF | TGTGCCAGCAGCGACCAGCCGGGGGACGGTGGTCCGCCCCAGCATTTT
. | TRBJ1-1 | . | TRBV7-9 | CASSLAEVNTEAFF | TGTGCCAGCAGCTTAGCGGAGGTGAACACTGAAGCTTTCTTT
. | TRBJ1-5 | . | TRBV19 | CASSIMGGNQPQHF | TGTGCCAGTAGTATTATGGGGGGCAATCAGCCCCAGCATTTT
. | TRBJ2-7 | . | TRBV10-1 | CASSEGGPLYEQYF | TGCGCCAGCAGTGAGGGAGGCCCGCTCTACGAGCAGTACTTC
. | TRBJ1-6 | . | TRBV9 | CASSVGGTGTYYNSPLHF | TGTGCCAGCAGCGTAGGCGGGACTGGGACATACTATAATTCACCCCTCCACTTT
. | TRBJ2-1 | . | TRBV11-1 | CASSLEGPLSYNEQFF | TGTGCCAGCAGCTTAGAAGGCCCCCTCTCCTACAATGAGCAGTTCTTC
. | TRBJ1-6 | . | TRBV12-3/TRBV12-4 | CASSLLGDSPLHF | TGTGCCAGCAGTTTACTAGGAGATTCACCCCTCCACTTT
. | TRBJ1-5 | . | TRBV4-1 | CASSQDRSQEYSNQPQHF | TGCGCCAGCAGCCAAGACCGAAGTCAGGAATATAGCAATCAGCCCCAGCATTTT
. | TRBJ1-1 | . | TRBV7-3 | CASSPRWGSTEAFF | TGTGCCAGCAGCCCTCGGTGGGGGTCCACTGAAGCTTTCTTT
. | TRBJ2-5 | . | TRBV5-1 | CASKAEGAETQYF | TGCGCCAGCAAGGCGGAGGGGGCCGAGACCCAGTACTTC
TRBD1 | TRBJ2-5 | once | TRBV5-3 | CARRGPGQGQETQYF | TGTGCCAGAAGGGGCCCGGGACAGGGACAAGAGACCCAGTACTTC
TRBD1 | TRBJ1-2 | . | TRBV28 | CASSGQVVYGYTF | TGTGCCAGCAGTGGACAGGTTGTTTATGGCTACACCTTC
. | TRBJ1-4 | . | TRBV27 | CASSLSAGNEKLFF | TGTGCCAGCAGTTTATCGGCAGGAAATGAAAAACTGTTTTTT
. | TRBJ1-2 | . | TRBV4-3 | CASSQGRTIGTYGYTF | TGCGCCAGCAGCCAAGGGCGGACTATCGGGACCTATGGCTACACCTTC
TRBD2 | TRBJ2-1 | . | TRBV9 | CASSPHGTSGRNNEQFF | TGTGCCAGCAGCCCTCATGGGACTAGCGGGAGGAATAATGAGCAGTTCTTC
TRBD2 | TRBJ2-1 | once | TRBV10-1 | CASSTAGVVEQFF | TGCGCCAGCTCAACGGCGGGAGTTGTTGAGCAGTTCTTC
TRBD2 | TRBJ2-1 | . | TRBV25-1 | CASQLAGGRYNEQFF | TGTGCCAGCCAACTAGCGGGGGGGCGCTACAATGAGCAGTTCTTC
TRBD2 | TRBJ2-1 | . | TRBV28 | CASSRPGAGAPGEQFF | TGTGCCAGCAGTCGCCCGGGAGCGGGAGCCCCAGGTGAGCAGTTCTTC
. | TRBJ2-1 | . | TRBV7-6 | CASSLAGNSYNEQFF | TGTGCCAGCAGCTTAGCGGGAAACTCCTACAATGAGCAGTTCTTC
TRBD2 | TRBJ2-1 | . | TRBV6-4 | CASSDSEGLAGANSYNEQFF | TGTGCCAGCAGTGACTCGGAGGGACTAGCGGGGGCGAACTCCTACAATGAGCAGTTCTTC
. | TRBJ2-7 | once | TRBV10-2 | CASSAQVLGSYEQYF | TGCGCCAGCAGTGCCCAAGTATTAGGCTCCTACGAGCAGTACTTC
TRBD2 | TRBJ2-7 | few | TRBV12-3/TRBV12-4 | CASSLGAGGEQYF | TGTGCCAGCAGTTTAGGAGCGGGAGGTGAGCAGTACTTC
. | TRBJ1-4 | . | TRBV15 | CATSRGGVEKLFF | TGTGCCACCAGCAGAGGAGGGGTTGAAAAACTGTTTTTT
. | TRBJ1-3 | . | TRBV19 | CASFRLGSSGNTIYF | TGTGCCAGTTTCCGTCTTGGATCATCTGGAAACACCATATATTTT
TRBD2 | TRBJ2-1 | . | TRBV28 | CAITGRSAKDGVYNEQFF | TGTGCCATCACCGGGAGGTCGGCAAAAGACGGCGTTTACAATGAGCAGTTCTTC
. | TRBJ2-2 | once | TRBV11-2 | CASRSRTDNTGELFF | TGTGCCAGCAGATCTCGGACAGATAACACCGGGGAGCTGTTTTTT
. | TRBJ1-2 | . | TRBV7-2 | CASSRGLYGYTF | TGTGCCAGCAGCAGGGGCCTCTATGGCTACACCTTC
. | TRBJ1-2 | . | TRBV27 | CASSFGRGNYGYTF | TGTGCCAGCAGTTTTGGCAGGGGTAACTATGGCTACACCTTC
. | TRBJ1-4 | . | TRBV9 | CASSVGTGGSGRNEKLFF | TGTGCCAGCAGCGTAGGAACGGGGGGATCGGGAAGGAATGAAAAACTGTTTTTT
. | TRBJ1-5 | . | TRBV2 | CASRDTIPRRGNQPQHF | TGTGCCAGCAGAGACACAATTCCCAGGAGGGGCAATCAGCCCCAGCATTTT
. | TRBJ2-6 | . | TRBV18 | CASSAPAGSSGANVLTF | TGTGCCAGCTCAGCCCCGGCAGGGAGCTCTGGGGCCAACGTCCTGACTTTC
TRBD2 | TRBJ2-1 | few | TRBV5-1 | CASRRPGLAGGEQFF | TGCGCCAGCAGGCGACCGGGACTAGCGGGAGGGGAGCAGTTCTTC
. | TRBJ1-1 | . | TRBV4-1 | CASSQELHGGTEAFF | TGCGCCAGCAGCCAAGAACTACACGGAGGCACTGAAGCTTTCTTT
. | TRBJ1-5 | . | TRBV30 | CASSHGSNQPQHF | TGTGCCTCATCACATGGGAGCAATCAGCCCCAGCATTTT
. | TRBJ2-3 | . | TRBV5-4 | CASSLAGRPDTQYF | TGTGCCAGCAGCTTGGCCGGGCGACCAGATACGCAGTATTTT
. | TRBJ2-5 | . | TRBV27 | CASSLSWGFTEETQYF | TGTGCCAGCAGTTTATCGTGGGGCTTCACAGAAGAGACCCAGTACTTC
TRBD1 | TRBJ2-5 | once | TRBV30 | CAWSDPDRGNQETQYF | TGTGCCTGGAGTGACCCGGACAGGGGCAACCAAGAGACCCAGTACTTC
TRBD1 | TRBJ1-1 | . | TRBV19 | CASTTGQARAFF | TGTGCCAGTACTACGGGACAGGCCCGAGCTTTCTTT
TRBD1 | TRBJ2-7 | . | TRBV7-9 | CASSPTGGSEQYF | TGTGCCAGCAGCCCGACAGGGGGAAGCGAGCAGTACTTC
TRBD1 | TRBJ2-7 | . | TRBV9 | CASSVEQGATYEQYF | TGTGCCAGCAGCGTAGAACAGGGGGCAACCTACGAGCAGTACTTC
. | TRBJ2-7 | . | TRBV9 | CASGRRDSAGEQYF | TGTGCCAGCGGAAGACGAGACTCCGCGGGCGAGCAGTACTTC